These 11 T cell receptor beta chains originate from one sample sequenced in a study of blood T cell repertoires in COVID-19. TCRdb keeps only in-frame clones here, not all; method: immunoSEQ multiplex PCR. The repertoire holds 450,000 or so clones, about 90% seen once, with around 0.92% in the top ten. Sequenced: peripheral blood. These receptors came from a man aged 18 to 30 with COVID-19, enrolled during active disease.

The V and J genes are TRBV7-6 and TRBJ2-2; possibly TRBD2 for D (6 bases). Germline V CDR1 and CDR2: SGHVS, FNYEAQ. V gave up 8 bases and J gave up 2 bases, with 24 bases separating them. The CDR3 sequence is 18 residues long. The CDR3 spells CASSPGIRASDNTGELFF. The DNA for the CDR3 is TGTGCCAGCTCTCCAGGGATTAGGGCTAGCGATAACACCGGGGAGCTGTTTTTT.

This sequence joins TRBV19 and TRBJ2-1, with a weak D call TRBD2 (5 bases). CDR3 length: 14 residues. The V end lost 1 base, the J end lost 5 bases, and 9 bases lay between the germline ends. Germline CDR1 is LNHDA and CDR2 is SQIVND (reference sequence). The CDR3 sequence: CASSIARADNEQFF. CDR3 bases: TGTGCCAGTAGTATAGCGAGGGCCGACAATGAGCAGTTCTTC.

The V gene is TRBV11-2, the J gene TRBJ2-7; D remains unclear. Trimming stripped 1 base from V and 2 bases from J, with 6 bases between. The CDR3 runs to 13 residues. Per germline, CDR1 SGHAT and CDR2 FQNNGV. CDR3 bases: TGTGCCAGCAGCTTAGTTACGGCCTACGAGCAGTACTTC. Amino acids: CASSLVTAYEQYF.

J is TRBJ2-5 and V is TRBV30; the match to TRBD2 covers 12 bases. The V and J ends lost 2 bases and 5 bases, in that order; junction bases with no gene match: 3. This CDR3 region has 14 residues. Germline CDR1 and CDR2: GTSNPN and SVGIG (reference sequence). The CDR3: CAWSPGLAGETQYF. The CDR3 DNA is TGTGCCTGGAGTCCAGGACTAGCGGGGGAGACCCAGTACTTC.

The chain is built from TRBV18 and TRBJ1-2, with TRBD1 matching 10 bases. V trimming: 3 bases; J trimming: 7 bases; junction bases outside the gene matches: 2. Germline V gene sequence: CDR1 KGHSH, CDR2 LQKENI. The CDR3 spans 13 residues. CDR3 protein: CASSPDRGLGYTF. The CDR3, as DNA: TGTGCCAGCTCACCTGACAGGGGGCTTGGCTACACCTTC.

This chain links TRBV7-9 with TRBJ1-1, with TRBD1 matching over 7 bases. Per the germline V gene, CDR1 is SEHNR and CDR2 is FQNEAQ (reference sequence). This CDR3 is built from 12 residues. With V trimmed by 4 bases and J by 6 bases, 2 bases remained unmatched. The CDR3 nucleotides read TGTGCCAGCAGCTACAGGGGTTCTGAAGCTTTCTTT. Translated: CASSYRGSEAFF.

The V and J genes are TRBV9 and TRBJ2-7, with D perhaps TRBD1 (5 bases). Trimming took 0 bases from V and 2 from J, leaving 9 bases between them. CDR1 and CDR2 (germline): SGDLS, YYNGEE. The CDR3 loop spans 14 amino acids. In DNA form, the CDR3 reads TGTGCCAGCAGCGTAGATCTAGGGGCCTACGAGCAGTACTTC. Translation: CASSVDLGAYEQYF.

This clone has just one count. J is TRBJ2-2 and V is TRBV7-3, with 13 nucleotides matching TRBD2. V lost 3 bases to trimming and J lost 5 bases; unmatched junction nucleotides: 0. The CDR3 is made up of 15 amino acids. Germline V gene sequence: CDR1 SGHTA, CDR2 FQGTGA. CDR3 sequence (DNA): TGTGCCAGCAGCTTGGGACTAGCGGGAACCGGGGAGCTGTTTTTT. It specifies CASSLGLAGTGELFF.

CDR3 residues: CASTNRGPPYEQYF. As DNA, the CDR3 is TGTGCCAGCACGAACAGGGGACCTCCCTACGAGCAGTACTTC. The V gene is TRBV6-5, the J gene TRBJ2-7; 7 bases agree with TRBD1. The CDR3 spans 14 residues. The V gene's germline CDR1 is MNHEY and CDR2 SVGAGI. V was pared by 7 bases and J by 2 bases, with 8 bases of the junction left unmatched.

The chain links TRBV23-1 to TRBJ1-2; 7 nucleotides match TRBD1. TRBV23-1 is given ORF status, its function remaining uncertain. This CDR3 is 16 amino acids long. J lost 0 bases, V lost 0 bases, and 4 bases had no gene match. The CDR3 here is CASSQSGGPTNYGYTF. The DNA for the CDR3 is TGCGCCAGCAGTCAATCAGGGGGCCCCACTAACTATGGCTACACCTTC.

This rearrangement joins TRBV13 to TRBJ2-2; 9 bases map to TRBD1. The V segment lost 5 bases and the J segment 1 base; nucleotides outside the gene matches: 8. There are 17 residues in the CDR3. CDR1 PRHDT and CDR2 FYEKMQ come from the germline V gene (reference sequence). The DNA for the CDR3 is TGTGCCAGCAGCCCTAAGGACAGGGGCGTGAACACCGGGGAGCTGTTTTTT. Amino acid sequence: CASSPKDRGVNTGELFF.